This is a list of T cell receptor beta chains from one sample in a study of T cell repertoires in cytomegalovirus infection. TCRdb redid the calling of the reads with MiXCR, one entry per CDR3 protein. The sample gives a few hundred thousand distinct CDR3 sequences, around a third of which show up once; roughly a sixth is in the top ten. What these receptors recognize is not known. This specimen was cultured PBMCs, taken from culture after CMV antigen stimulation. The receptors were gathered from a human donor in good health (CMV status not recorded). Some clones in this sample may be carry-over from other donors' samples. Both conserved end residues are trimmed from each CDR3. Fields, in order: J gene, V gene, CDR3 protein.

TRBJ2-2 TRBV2 ASTYSAGELF
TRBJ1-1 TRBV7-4 ASSDGQELNTEAF
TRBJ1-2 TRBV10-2 ASEDYYGYT
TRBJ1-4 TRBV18 ASTMVWGEKLF
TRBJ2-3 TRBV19 ASSIRRTSTDTQY
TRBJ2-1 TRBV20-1 SAPQRERSYNEQF
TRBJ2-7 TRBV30 AWSVRLGWETYEQY
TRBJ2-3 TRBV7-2 ASSKRETTQY
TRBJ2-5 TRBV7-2 ASSYQQGTKETQY
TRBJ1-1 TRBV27 ASSLYAKGAIAF
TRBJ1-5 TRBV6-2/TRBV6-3 ASSYQFGTDNQPQH
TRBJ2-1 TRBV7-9 ASHPSGKAYNEQF
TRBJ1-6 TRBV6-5 ASRNGGNSPLH
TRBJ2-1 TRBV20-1 SARDSGGLAEWNEQF
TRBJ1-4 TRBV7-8 ASSLPPTREEGSRYEKLF
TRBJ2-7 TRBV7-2 ASSLALSWANVAYEQY
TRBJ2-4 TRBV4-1 ASSQEGSSVEGVNIQY
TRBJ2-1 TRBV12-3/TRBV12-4 ASSPVIPGLAGESYNEQF
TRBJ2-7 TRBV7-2 ASSPDRGHHEQY
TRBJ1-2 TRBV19 ASKEGQGANYGYT
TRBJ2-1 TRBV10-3 AISETSGYNEQF
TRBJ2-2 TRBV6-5 ASSYSSALTGELF
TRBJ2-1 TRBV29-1 SVEDRWEWSYNEQF
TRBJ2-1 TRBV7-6 ASSTQGGLSYNEQF
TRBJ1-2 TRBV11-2 ASSGQGQYDGYT
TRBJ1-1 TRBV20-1 SARDQAGGAEAF
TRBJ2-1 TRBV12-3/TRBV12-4 ASSDRGVYNEQF
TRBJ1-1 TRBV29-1 SVLVRSTTEAF
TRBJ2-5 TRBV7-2 ASRLSAGDWETQY
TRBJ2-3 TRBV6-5 ATLSSDRGKDSQY
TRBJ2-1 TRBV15 ATSRDFSDSYNEQF
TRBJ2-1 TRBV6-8 ASSSLVPISSYNEQF
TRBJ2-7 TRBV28 ASSVTGTSYYEQY
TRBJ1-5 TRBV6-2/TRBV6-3 ASSPGVGNQPQH
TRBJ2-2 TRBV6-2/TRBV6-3 ASNIQAGELF
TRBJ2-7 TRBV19 ASSNRGQNYEQY
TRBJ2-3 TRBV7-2 ASSFKAGRTDTQY
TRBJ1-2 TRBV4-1 ASSFGTGDGYT
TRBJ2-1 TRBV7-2 ASSLMGLAGGGEQF
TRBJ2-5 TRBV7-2 ASSLVVGLAGGETQY
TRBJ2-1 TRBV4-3 ASSQDLAASYNEQF
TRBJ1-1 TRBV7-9 ASSPRQGMNTEAF
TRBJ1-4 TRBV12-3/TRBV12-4 ASSLRDRGEKLF
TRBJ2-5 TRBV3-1 ASSQDWGEETQY
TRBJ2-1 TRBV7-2 ASSGSGRVIYNEQF